This T cell receptor beta chain derives from a study of human thymus T cells. Study findings and constraints: Within thymic and blood repertoires, V and J gene usage appeared to be biased.

On this clone: Its antigen is unidentified.

The assay was immunoSEQ multiplex PCR, and TCRdb's table has in-frame clones only and misses some. The data show around 130,000 clones, with around 94% seen just once and 0.02% to 0.03% held by the top ten. Germline V gene data show CDR1 as SNHLY and CDR2 as FYNNEI. V was cut by 6 bases and J by 3 bases, with 6 bases left in between. This CDR3 spans 13 amino acids. Thymus tissue was removed during corrective cardiac surgery. The chain recombines TRBV2 with TRBJ1-6, with D unclear. The sample comprised thymus tissue. The sequence was collected from a boy less than two years old with a congenital heart defect but otherwise immunologically healthy. CDR3 loop: CASRHHYNSPLHF. The CDR3 DNA reads as TGTGCCAGCAGACACCACTATAATTCACCCCTCCACTTT.